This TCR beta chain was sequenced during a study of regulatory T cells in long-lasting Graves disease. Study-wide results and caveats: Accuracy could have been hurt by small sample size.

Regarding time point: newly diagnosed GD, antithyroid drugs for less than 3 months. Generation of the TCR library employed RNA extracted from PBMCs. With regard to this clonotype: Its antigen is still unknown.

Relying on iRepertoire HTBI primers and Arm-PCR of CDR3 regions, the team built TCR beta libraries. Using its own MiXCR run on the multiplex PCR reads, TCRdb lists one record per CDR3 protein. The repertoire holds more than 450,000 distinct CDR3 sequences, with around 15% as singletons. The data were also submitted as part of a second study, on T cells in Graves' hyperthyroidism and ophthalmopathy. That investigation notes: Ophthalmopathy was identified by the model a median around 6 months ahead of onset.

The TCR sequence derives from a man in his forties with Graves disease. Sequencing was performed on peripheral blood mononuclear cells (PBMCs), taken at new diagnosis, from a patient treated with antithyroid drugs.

DNA for the CDR3: TGTGCCTGGAGTGTACTAACAGGGAATTCACCCCTCCACTTT. It translates to CAWSVLTGNSPLHF. This rearrangement joins TRBV30 to TRBJ1-6, with TRBD1 as a possible D gene (6 bases). CDR3 size: 14 residues. V lost 0 bases to trimming and J lost 7 bases, with 10 bases between them. Germline V gives CDR1 GTSNPN, CDR2 SVGIG (reference sequence).